This is a list of T cell receptor beta chains from one sample in a study of tumor and adjacent non-tumor tissue in lung cancer. TCRdb itself ran the multiplex PCR reads through MiXCR, one entry per CDR3 protein. The sample holds over 85,000 distinct CDR3 sequences; over 70% are singletons and the top ten take 22%. Sequencing was done on a sample of lung tumor tissue. Receptor source: an older man with non-small cell lung cancer. Both conserved end residues are part of each CDR3. Fields, in order: V gene, J gene, clone size, D gene, CDR3 length, CDR3 protein, CDR3 DNA. A D gene is named only where the DNA matches it firmly. The size of a clone is reported for some rows only, either as once, few or many, or as a class for expanded clones.

>TRBV4-3|TRBJ2-7|NA|NA|15
CASSQGLGYLSEQYF
TGCGCCAGCAGCCAAGGTCTGGGGTATTTAAGCGAGCAGTACTTC
>TRBV11-2|TRBJ1-4|NA|NA|15
CAISRSVTSNERLFF
TGTGCCATCAGCAGAAGTGTTACAAGTAATGAAAGACTGTTTTTT
>TRBV11-2|TRBJ1-4|NA|NA|15
CAGSSRRDTNEKLFF
TGTGCCGGCAGCTCTAGAAGGGACACTAATGAGAAACTGTTTTTT
>TRBV11-2|TRBJ2-1|NA|NA|18
CAITLHVRVWASYNEQFF
TGTGCCATCACCTTACATGTGCGGGTCTGGGCCTCCTACAATGAGCAGTTCTTC
>TRBV11-2|TRBJ2-7|NA|NA|16
CANSPLTGTPTYEQYF
TGTGCCAACAGCCCCCTCACCGGGACACCAACCTACGAGCAGTACTTC
>TRBV4-2|TRBJ2-3|NA|NA|15
CASSPVWGAADTQFF
TGTGCCAGCAGCCCCGTGTGGGGGGCCGCAGATACGCAGTTTTTT
>TRBV5-1|TRBJ2-5|many|NA|14
CASSAGQPRETQYF
TGCGCCAGCAGCGCGGGACAGCCTCGAGAGACCCAGTACTTC
>TRBV5-1|TRBJ2-3|NA|NA|16
CASSPFYSGDSDTQYF
TGCGCCAGCAGCCCCTTTTATTCGGGGGACTCGGATACACAGTATTTT
>TRBV5-1|TRBJ2-5|NA|NA|14
CASSLAGAQEIQYF
TGTGCCAGCAGCTTGGCCGGGGCCCAAGAGATCCAGTACTTC
>TRBV12-3/TRBV12-4|TRBJ2-7|NA|TRBD2|16
CTSSPTTSGRVNEQYF
TGTACCAGTAGTCCAACCACTAGCGGGAGGGTCAACGAGCAGTACTTC
>TRBV29-1|TRBJ2-1|NA|NA|12
CSVRHGYNRQFF
TGCAGCGTCCGACATGGGTACAATAGGCAGTTCTTC
>TRBV5-6|TRBJ1-1|many|TRBD1|16
CASSLLGTGMNTEAFF
TGTGCCAGCAGCTTGTTAGGGACAGGGATGAACACTGAAGCTTTCTTT
>TRBV6-5|TRBJ1-5|NA|NA|16
CASSTRVGATGRPQHF
TGTGCCAGCAGTACCCGGGTGGGGGCAACGGGCCGGCCCCAGCATTTT
>TRBV6-1|TRBJ1-1|once|NA|13
CASVIDGHSGAFF
TGTGCCAGCGTAATTGATGGGCACTCGGGAGCTTTCTTT
>TRBV6-2/TRBV6-3|TRBJ2-7|NA|TRBD2|14
CANNQGLAVYEQYF
TGTGCCAACAATCAGGGACTAGCGGTCTACGAGCAGTACTTC
>TRBV6-5|TRBJ1-1|once|NA|14
CASSTGHLSTEAFF
TGTGCCAGCAGTACAGGACACTTGAGCACTGAAGCTTTCTTT
>TRBV20-1|TRBJ2-5|many|TRBD1|15
CSAYRRYRGRETQYF
TGCAGTGCTTACCGAAGGTACAGGGGAAGAGAGACCCAGTACTTC
>TRBV12-3/TRBV12-4|TRBJ2-2|NA|NA|13
CASSGFGAVELFF
TGTGCTAGCAGTGGGTTCGGCGCCGTGGAGCTGTTTTTT
>TRBV6-2/TRBV6-3|TRBJ2-1|once|TRBD2|15
CASIAGLGNTNEQSF
TGTGCCAGCATTGCGGGACTAGGCAATACCAATGAGCAGTCCTTC
>TRBV21-1|TRBJ2-1|NA|NA|19
CVSSKKEREGRSQYNEQFF
TGTGTCAGCAGCAAAAAAGAGCGGGAGGGCCGGTCTCAATACAATGAGCAGTTCTTC
>TRBV20-1|TRBJ2-1|NA|TRBD2|15
CSAPDGTSPYNEQFF
TGCAGTGCCCCCGACGGGACTAGTCCTTACAATGAGCAGTTCTTC
>TRBV5-6|TRBJ1-2|NA|TRBD1|17
CASSFRDRDRPYFGYTF
TGTGCCAGCAGCTTTAGGGACAGGGATCGTCCTTACTTTGGCTACACCTTC
>TRBV6-5|TRBJ2-2|NA|TRBD2|16
CASSPNIPSLSGEPFF
TGTGCCAGCAGCCCTAATATCCCGTCATTGAGCGGGGAGCCGTTTTTT
>TRBV6-5|TRBJ2-7|NA|NA|15
CTVGRRRAGSYDQYF
TGTACCGTCGGAAGGAGACGAGCAGGTTCTTACGATCAGTACTTC
>TRBV29-1|TRBJ2-2|NA|NA|14
CCALGSSFTGELFF
TGCTGCGCATTAGGGTCTAGCTTCACCGGGGAGCTGTTTTTT
>TRBV5-1|TRBJ2-6|NA|NA|15
CASTLDGHGANILTF
TGCGCCAGCACCTTGGACGGGCACGGGGCCAACATCCTGACTTTC
>TRBV5-4|TRBJ2-7|many|NA|13
CASSLVAGNEQYF
TGTGCCAGCAGCTTGGTTGCGGGGAACGAGCAGTACTTC
>TRBV28|TRBJ2-5|NA|NA|16
CTSSRTGSPVQETQYF
TGTACCAGCAGCAGGACCGGGTCCCCCGTGCAAGAGACCCAGTACTTC
>TRBV10-3|TRBJ2-7|once|TRBD1|14
CVCTTGTGPYELYF
TGTGTCTGCACAACCGGGACAGGCCCCTACGAGCTGTACTTC
>TRBV7-9|TRBJ1-2|NA|NA|13
CISSRDLNYGYTF
TGTATCAGCAGCAGGGATCTAAACTATGGCTACACCTTC
>TRBV20-1|TRBJ2-7|NA|NA|11
CNATGEVEQYF
TGCAATGCTACCGGGGAAGTCGAGCAGTACTTC
>TRBV6-5|TRBJ2-2|NA|TRBD2|20
CASSYFGTSWRGYFKGELFF
TGTGCCAGCAGTTATTTCGGGACTAGCTGGCGGGGGTACTTTAAAGGGGAGCTGTTTTTT
>TRBV11-2|TRBJ2-2|NA|NA|14
CASSSESNIGELFF
TGTGCCAGCAGCTCGGAGTCGAACATCGGGGAGCTGTTTTTT
>TRBV7-9|TRBJ2-7|NA|NA|14
CASSLDPRVDEHYF
TGTGCCAGCAGCTTAGATCCCAGGGTGGACGAGCACTACTTC
>TRBV4-1|TRBJ1-2|NA|NA|15
CASNQEQPTNYGYTF
TGCGCCAGCAACCAAGAACAACCGACTAACTATGGCTACACCTTC
>TRBV28|TRBJ1-4|NA|TRBD1|14
CASSWTGELEILFF
TGTGCCAGTAGTTGGACAGGGGAATTGGAAATACTGTTTTTT
>TRBV11-3|TRBJ2-3|NA|NA|17
CANSQGLTGSGSDTQYF
TGTGCCAACAGTCAAGGACTAACGGGGTCGGGATCAGATACGCAGTATTTT
>TRBV6-1|TRBJ2-3|NA|NA|13
CASSAGVIDTQYF
TGTGCAAGCAGTGCCGGCGTGATAGATACGCAGTATTTT
>TRBV12-3/TRBV12-4|TRBJ2-4|NA|TRBD2|13
CASRAGGKNTLYF
TGTGCCAGCAGAGCGGGAGGGAAAAACACTCTGTACTTC
>TRBV5-4|TRBJ1-2|NA|NA|13
CASNLGPDDGYTF
TGCGCCAGCAACTTGGGGCCGGATGATGGCTACACCTTC
>TRBV12-5|TRBJ2-5|NA|NA|14
CASGLIATRETQYF
TGTGCTAGTGGTTTGATCGCAACGAGGGAGACCCAGTACTTC
>TRBV5-5|TRBJ1-4|NA|NA|14
CASSSLQDNEKLFF
TGTGCCAGCAGTTCCCTACAGGATAATGAAAAACTGTTTTTT
>TRBV6-1|TRBJ2-3|NA|NA|14
CASSDGLHADAQYF
TGTGCCAGCAGTGATGGACTACATGCAGATGCGCAGTATTTT
>TRBV29-1|TRBJ2-1|NA|TRBD2|14
CIVGLAGGPNEHFF
TGTATCGTTGGACTAGCGGGAGGTCCCAATGAGCACTTCTTC
>TRBV29-1|TRBJ2-4|NA|TRBD2|18
CSVEGGLAGGLTRNIQYF
TGCAGCGTTGAAGGGGGACTAGCGGGGGGACTAACCAGAAACATTCAGTACTTC
>TRBV24-1|TRBJ2-3|NA|TRBD2|21
CVTNDWGTSGRNVYGTDTQYF
TGTGTCACCAATGATTGGGGGACTAGCGGGAGGAATGTGTACGGCACAGATACGCAGTATTTT
>TRBV4-1|TRBJ2-1|once|NA|15
CASSLWSSGRNEQFF
TGCGCCAGCAGCCTATGGAGTTCAGGGCGGAATGAACAGTTCTTC
>TRBV12-5|TRBJ1-5|NA|NA|13
CTSDFNRNQPQHF
TGTACTAGTGATTTTAACAGAAATCAGCCCCAGCATTTT
>TRBV5-1|TRBJ2-7|many|TRBD2|14
CASSLVSGGGEQYF
TGCGCCAGCAGCTTGGTGAGCGGGGGGGGGGAGCAGTACTTC
>TRBV11-2|TRBJ2-2|once|NA|14
CASSRTGSTGELFF
TGTGCCAGCAGCCGTACAGGATCCACCGGGGAGCTGTTTTTT
>TRBV28|TRBJ2-7|few|TRBD1|15
CASTISGTGDYERYF
TGTGCCAGCACTATATCCGGGACAGGGGACTACGAGCGGTACTTC
>TRBV11-2|TRBJ1-1|NA|NA|13
CVSNLGTSYKHFF
TGTGTCAGCAACTTAGGGACATCCTATAAACATTTCTTT